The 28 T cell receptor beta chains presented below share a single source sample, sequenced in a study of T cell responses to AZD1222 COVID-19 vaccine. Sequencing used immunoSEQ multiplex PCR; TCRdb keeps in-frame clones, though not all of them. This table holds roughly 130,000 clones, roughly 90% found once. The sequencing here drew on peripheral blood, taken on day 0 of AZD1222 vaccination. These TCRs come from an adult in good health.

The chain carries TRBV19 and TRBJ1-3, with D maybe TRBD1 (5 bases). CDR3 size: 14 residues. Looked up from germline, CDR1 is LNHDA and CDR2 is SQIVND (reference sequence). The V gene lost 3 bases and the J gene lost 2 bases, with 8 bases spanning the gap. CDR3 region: CASSMAGPGNTIYF. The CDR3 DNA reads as TGTGCCAGTAGTATGGCGGGGCCTGGAAACACCATATATTTT.

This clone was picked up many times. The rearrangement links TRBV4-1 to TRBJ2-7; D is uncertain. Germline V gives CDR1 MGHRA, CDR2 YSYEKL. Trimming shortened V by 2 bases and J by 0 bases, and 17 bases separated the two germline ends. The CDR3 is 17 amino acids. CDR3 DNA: TGCGCCAGCAGCCAATTCAAGGGCGTGATAAGCTCCTACGAGCAGTACTTC. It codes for CASSQFKGVISSYEQYF.

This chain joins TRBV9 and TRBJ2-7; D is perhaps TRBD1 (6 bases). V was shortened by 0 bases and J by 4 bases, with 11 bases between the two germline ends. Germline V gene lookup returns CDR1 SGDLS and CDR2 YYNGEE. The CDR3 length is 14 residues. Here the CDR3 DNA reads TGTGCCAGCAGCGTAGCAGGGGTGGGGTACGAGCAGTACTTC. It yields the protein CASSVAGVGYEQYF.

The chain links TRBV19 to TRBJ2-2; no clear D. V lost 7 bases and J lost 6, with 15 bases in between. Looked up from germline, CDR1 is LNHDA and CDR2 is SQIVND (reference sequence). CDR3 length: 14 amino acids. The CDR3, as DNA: TGTGCCAGTATGGGGTTACAGACGGCCGGGGAGCTGTTTTTT. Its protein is CASMGLQTAGELFF.

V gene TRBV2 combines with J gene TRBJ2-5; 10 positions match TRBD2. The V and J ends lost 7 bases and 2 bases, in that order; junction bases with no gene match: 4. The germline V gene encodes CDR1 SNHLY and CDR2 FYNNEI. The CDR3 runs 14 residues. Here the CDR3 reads CASIPSGRQETQYF. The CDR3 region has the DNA TGTGCCAGCATTCCTAGCGGGAGACAAGAGACCCAGTACTTC.

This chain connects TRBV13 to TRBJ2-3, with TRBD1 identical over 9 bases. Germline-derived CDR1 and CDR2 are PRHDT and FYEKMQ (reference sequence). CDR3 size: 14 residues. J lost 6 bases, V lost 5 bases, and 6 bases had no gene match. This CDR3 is CASSPGQGFDTQYF. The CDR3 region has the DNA TGTGCCAGCAGCCCGGGACAGGGTTTCGATACGCAGTATTTT.

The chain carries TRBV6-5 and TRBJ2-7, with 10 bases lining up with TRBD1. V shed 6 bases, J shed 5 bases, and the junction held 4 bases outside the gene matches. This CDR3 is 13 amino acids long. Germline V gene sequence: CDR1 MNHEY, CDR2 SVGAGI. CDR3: CASRGTGVHEQYF. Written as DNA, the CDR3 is TGTGCCAGCAGAGGGACAGGGGTACACGAGCAGTACTTC.

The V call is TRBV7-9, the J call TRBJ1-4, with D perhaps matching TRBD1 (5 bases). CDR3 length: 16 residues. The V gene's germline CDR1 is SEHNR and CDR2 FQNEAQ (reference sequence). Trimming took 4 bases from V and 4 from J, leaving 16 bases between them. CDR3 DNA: TGTGCCAGCAGCTCGACGTGGGGGAACTTTAATGAAAAACTGTTTTTT. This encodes CASSSTWGNFNEKLFF.

Here the CDR3 DNA reads TGTGCCACCAGACTGTCTAATTCACCCCTCCACTTT. Translating gives CATRLSNSPLHF. V gene TRBV10-3 combines with J gene TRBJ1-6; no clear D gene. V lost 10 bases, J lost 6 bases, and 10 bases lay in between. Per the germline V gene, CDR1 is ENHRY and CDR2 is SYGVKD. The CDR3 is 12 amino acids.

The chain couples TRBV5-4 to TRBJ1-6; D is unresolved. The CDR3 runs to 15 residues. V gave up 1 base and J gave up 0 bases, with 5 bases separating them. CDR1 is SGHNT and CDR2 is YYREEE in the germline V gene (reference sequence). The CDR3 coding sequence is TGTGCCAGCAGCTTGTCGAGCTCCTATAATTCACCCCTCCACTTT. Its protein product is CASSLSSSYNSPLHF.

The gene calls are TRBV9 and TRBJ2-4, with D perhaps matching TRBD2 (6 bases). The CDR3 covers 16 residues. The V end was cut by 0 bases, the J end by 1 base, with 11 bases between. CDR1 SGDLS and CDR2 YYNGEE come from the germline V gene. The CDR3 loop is CASSVGTGVAKNIQYF. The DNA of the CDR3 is TGTGCCAGCAGCGTAGGTACGGGAGTGGCCAAAAACATTCAGTACTTC.

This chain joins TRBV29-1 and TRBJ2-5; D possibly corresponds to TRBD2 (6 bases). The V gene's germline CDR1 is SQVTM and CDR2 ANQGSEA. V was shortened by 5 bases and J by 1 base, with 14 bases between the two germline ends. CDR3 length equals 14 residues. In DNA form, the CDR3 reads TGCAGCGTTTCCGGGAGACCGATCCAAGAGACCCAGTACTTC. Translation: CSVSGRPIQETQYF.

The CDR3 sequence: CASSPRQIQETQYF. In DNA, the CDR3 is TGTGCCAGCAGCCCCCGCCAGATCCAAGAGACCCAGTACTTC. V gene TRBV7-9 combines with J gene TRBJ2-5; D call uncertain. The V gene lost 5 bases and the J gene lost 1 base, with 11 bases spanning the gap. This CDR3 is 14 amino acids long. The germline V gene has CDR1 SEHNR and CDR2 FQNEAQ (reference sequence).

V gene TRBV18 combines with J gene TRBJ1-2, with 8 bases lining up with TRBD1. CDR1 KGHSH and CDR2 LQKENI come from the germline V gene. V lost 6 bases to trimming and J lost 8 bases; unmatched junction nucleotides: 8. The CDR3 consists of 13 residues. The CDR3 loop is CASSDRGLQGYTF. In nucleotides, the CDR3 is TGTGCCAGCTCCGACAGGGGTCTGCAAGGCTACACCTTC. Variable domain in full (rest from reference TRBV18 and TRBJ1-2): NAGVMQNPRHLVRRRGQEARLRCSPMKGHSHVYWYRQLPEEGLKFMVYLQKENIIDESGMPKERFSAEFPKEGPSILRIQQVVRGDSAAYFCASSDRGLQGYTFGSGTRLTVV.

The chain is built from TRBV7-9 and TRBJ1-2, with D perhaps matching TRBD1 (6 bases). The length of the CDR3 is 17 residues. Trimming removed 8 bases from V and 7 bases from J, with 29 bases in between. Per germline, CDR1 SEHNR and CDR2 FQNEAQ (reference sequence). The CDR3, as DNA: TGTGCCAGCGGTGCATCTGCCGGGACACCATCCGTAGGTGGCTACACCTTC. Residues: CASGASAGTPSVGGYTF.

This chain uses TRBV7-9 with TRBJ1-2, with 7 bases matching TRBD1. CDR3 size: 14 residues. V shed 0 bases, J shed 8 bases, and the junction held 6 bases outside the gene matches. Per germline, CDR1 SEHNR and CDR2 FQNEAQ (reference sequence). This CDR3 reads CASSLAETGKGYTF. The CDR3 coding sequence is TGTGCCAGCAGCTTAGCCGAGACAGGGAAGGGCTACACCTTC. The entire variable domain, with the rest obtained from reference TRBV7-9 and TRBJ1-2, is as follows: DTGVSQNPRHKITKRGQNVTFRCDPISEHNRLYWYRQTLGQGPEFLTYFQNEAQLEKSRLLSDRFSAERPKGSFSTLEIQRTEQGDSAMYLCASSLAETGKGYTFGSGTRLTVV.

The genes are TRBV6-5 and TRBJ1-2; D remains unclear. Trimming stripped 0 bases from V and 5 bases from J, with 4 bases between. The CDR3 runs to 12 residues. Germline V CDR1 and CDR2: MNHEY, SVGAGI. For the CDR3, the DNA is TGTGCCAGCAGTTACTCTCCATATGGCTACACCTTC. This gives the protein CASSYSPYGYTF.

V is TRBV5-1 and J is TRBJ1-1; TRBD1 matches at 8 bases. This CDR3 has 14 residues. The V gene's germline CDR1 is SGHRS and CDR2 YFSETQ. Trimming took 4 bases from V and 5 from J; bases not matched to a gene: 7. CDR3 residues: CASSQQGVGTEAFF. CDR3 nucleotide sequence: TGCGCCAGCAGCCAACAGGGGGTCGGGACTGAAGCTTTCTTT.

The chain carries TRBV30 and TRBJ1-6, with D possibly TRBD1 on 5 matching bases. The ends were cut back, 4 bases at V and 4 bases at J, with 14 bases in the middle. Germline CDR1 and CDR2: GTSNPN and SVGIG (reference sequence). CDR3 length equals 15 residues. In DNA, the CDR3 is TGTGCCTGGACCACCGGGACCTTTTATAATTCACCCCTCCACTTT. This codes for CAWTTGTFYNSPLHF.

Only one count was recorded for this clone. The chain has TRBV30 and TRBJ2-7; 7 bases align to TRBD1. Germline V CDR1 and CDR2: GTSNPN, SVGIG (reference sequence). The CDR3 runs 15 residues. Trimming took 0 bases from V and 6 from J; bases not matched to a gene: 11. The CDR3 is CAWSVRPGGSGEQYF. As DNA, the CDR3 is TGTGCCTGGAGTGTACGTCCAGGGGGTTCGGGCGAGCAGTACTTC.

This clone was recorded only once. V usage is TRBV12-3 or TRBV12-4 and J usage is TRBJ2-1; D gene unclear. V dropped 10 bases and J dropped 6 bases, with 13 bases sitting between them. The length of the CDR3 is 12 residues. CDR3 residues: CATFHSTNEQFF. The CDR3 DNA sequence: TGTGCCACCTTTCACAGTACCAATGAGCAGTTCTTC.

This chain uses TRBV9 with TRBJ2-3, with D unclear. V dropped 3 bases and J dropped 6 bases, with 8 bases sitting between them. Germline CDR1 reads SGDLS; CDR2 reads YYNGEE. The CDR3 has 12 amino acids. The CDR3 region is CASSAPSDTQYF. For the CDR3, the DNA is TGTGCCAGCAGCGCCCCCTCGGATACGCAGTATTTT.

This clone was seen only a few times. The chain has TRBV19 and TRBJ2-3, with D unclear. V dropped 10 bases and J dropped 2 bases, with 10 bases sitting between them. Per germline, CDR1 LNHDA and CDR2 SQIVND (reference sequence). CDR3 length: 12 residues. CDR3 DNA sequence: TGTGCCACCCCCCGCATCACAGATACGCAGTATTTT. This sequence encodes CATPRITDTQYF.

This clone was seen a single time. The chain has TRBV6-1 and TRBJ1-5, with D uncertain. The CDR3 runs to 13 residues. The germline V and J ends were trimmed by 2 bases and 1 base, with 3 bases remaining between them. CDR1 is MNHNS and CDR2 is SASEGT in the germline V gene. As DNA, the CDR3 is TGTGCCAGCAGTGAATGGAGCAATCAGCCCCAGCATTTT. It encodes CASSEWSNQPQHF.

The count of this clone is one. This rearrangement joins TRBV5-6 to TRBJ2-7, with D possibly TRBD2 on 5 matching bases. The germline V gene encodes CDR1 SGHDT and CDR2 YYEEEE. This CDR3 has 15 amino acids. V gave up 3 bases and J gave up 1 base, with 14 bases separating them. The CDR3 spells CASSWSGRGSYEQYF. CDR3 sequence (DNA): TGTGCCAGCAGCTGGTCTGGGCGAGGGTCCTACGAGCAGTACTTC.

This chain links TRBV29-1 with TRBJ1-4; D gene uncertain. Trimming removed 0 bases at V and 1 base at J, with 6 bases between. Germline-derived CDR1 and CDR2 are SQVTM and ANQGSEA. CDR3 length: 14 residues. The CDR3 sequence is CSVEDLETNEKLFF. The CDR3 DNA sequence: TGCAGCGTTGAAGATTTGGAAACTAATGAAAAACTGTTTTTT.

CDR3: CASRWENGNQPQHF. The CDR3 nucleotides are TGTGCCAGCAGATGGGAGAACGGCAATCAGCCCCAGCATTTT. The genes are TRBV6-5 and TRBJ1-5; no clear D gene. The CDR3 consists of 14 residues. The V gene lost 6 bases and the J gene lost 2 bases, with 11 bases spanning the gap. CDR1 MNHEY and CDR2 SVGAGI come from the germline V gene.

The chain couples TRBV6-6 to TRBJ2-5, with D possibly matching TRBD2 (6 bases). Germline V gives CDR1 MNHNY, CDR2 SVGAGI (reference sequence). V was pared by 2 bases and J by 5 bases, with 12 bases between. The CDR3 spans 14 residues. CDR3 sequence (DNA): TGTGCCAGCAGTTACGGGGGGAGTAGGGAGACCCAGTACTTC. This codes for CASSYGGSRETQYF.